One and the same sample provided the 10 T cell receptor beta chains below, sequenced in a study of cytomegalovirus exposure and HLA in healthy donors. Clones were read by immunoSEQ multiplex PCR, and TCRdb kept only the in-frame ones, dropping some. The data contain more than 90,000 clones, more than 70% of them singletons. The sample comprised PBMCs. All receptors come from a man aged 18 to 29 in good health and CMV-seronegative.

The chain combines TRBV4-2 with TRBJ2-2, with 13 bases identical to TRBD2. The germline CDR1 and CDR2 sequences are LGHNA and YNFKEQ. The junction had 6 bases not matched to a gene; V was cut back by 2 bases and J by 0 bases. The CDR3 has 19 residues. In DNA, the CDR3 is TGTGCCAGCAGCCAAACAGAGACTAGCGGGGGGACGAACACCGGGGAGCTGTTTTTT. Its translation is CASSQTETSGGTNTGELFF.

This rearrangement joins TRBV18 to TRBJ2-5; TRBD2 might be the D (5 bases). Germline CDR1 and CDR2: KGHSH and LQKENI. The CDR3 is 15 amino acids. The germline V and J ends were trimmed by 3 bases and 7 bases, with 18 bases remaining between them. CDR3 sequence: CASSPPRRAAGTQYF. DNA of the CDR3: TGTGCCAGCTCACCCCCCCGCCGGGCTGCGGGGACCCAGTACTTC. Drawing the rest from reference TRBV18 and TRBJ2-5, the complete variable domain is NAGVMQNPRHLVRRRGQEARLRCSPMKGHSHVYWYRQLPEEGLKFMVYLQKENIIDESGMPKERFSAEFPKEGPSILRIQQVVRGDSAAYFCASSPPRRAAGTQYFGPGTRLLVL.

CDR3 nucleotides: TGTGCCAGCAGTGCCAAGACTGCAAGCTCCTACGAGCAGTACTTC. Its protein product is CASSAKTASSYEQYF. The chain recombines TRBV6-1 with TRBJ2-7; unclear D gene. V lost 4 bases to trimming and J lost 0 bases, with 13 bases between them. Germline CDR1 reads MNHNS; CDR2 reads SASEGT. The CDR3 totals 15 residues.

V and J are TRBV6-1 and TRBJ1-2, with TRBD1 as a possible D gene (5 bases). V lost 1 base and J 4 bases, leaving 10 bases between the germline ends. Per germline, CDR1 MNHNS and CDR2 SASEGT. CDR3 length: 14 residues. CDR3 coding DNA: TGTGCCAGCAGTGAAGGGCAGGGTGTCTATGGCTACACCTTC. Protein sequence: CASSEGQGVYGYTF.

The sample holds one count of this clone. The chain has TRBV25-1 and TRBJ1-1; 10 nucleotides agree with TRBD1. From germline, CDR1 is MGHDK and CDR2 SYGVNS. V trimming: 8 bases; J trimming: 3 bases; junction bases outside the gene matches: 3. This CDR3 has 13 amino acids. CDR3 sequence: CASGGTGDTEAFF. The CDR3 DNA is TGTGCCAGCGGGGGGACAGGGGACACTGAAGCTTTCTTT.

The rearrangement uses TRBV5-8 and TRBJ2-5, with D maybe TRBD1 (5 bases). Germline V gene sequence: CDR1 SGHTS, CDR2 YDEGEE. The germline V and J ends were trimmed by 5 bases and 2 bases, with 19 bases remaining between them. There are 16 residues in the CDR3. Here the CDR3 reads CASRTLGQLRQETQYF. CDR3 bases: TGTGCCAGCAGGACATTGGGGCAACTCCGACAAGAGACCCAGTACTTC.

The rearrangement links TRBV6-1 to TRBJ1-3; D remains ambiguous. This CDR3 is built from 15 residues. Germline V lookup: CDR1 MNHNS, CDR2 SASEGT. The ends were cut back, 3 bases at V and 0 bases at J, with 9 bases in the middle. This chain's CDR3 is CASSDRGSSGNTIYF. The DNA for the CDR3 is TGTGCCAGCAGTGACCGAGGGAGCTCTGGAAACACCATATATTTT.

This clone has just one count. The chain joins TRBV5-1 to TRBJ2-7; a possible D gene is TRBD1 (6 bases). The CDR3 consists of 15 residues. The germline gives CDR1 SGHRS, CDR2 YFSETQ. Trimming took off 1 base at V and 3 bases at J, with 14 bases between the two ends. For the CDR3, the DNA is TGCGCCAGCAGCTTGAGGGCAGGGGACAACTACGAGCAGTACTTC. It codes for CASSLRAGDNYEQYF. The full variable domain, rest sourced from reference TRBV5-1 and TRBJ2-7, is KAGVTQTPRYLIKTRGQQVTLSCSPISGHRSVSWYQQTPGQGLQFLFEYFSETQRNKGNFPGRFSGRQFSNSRSEMNVSTLELGDSALYLCASSLRAGDNYEQYFGPGTRLTVT.

The CDR3 loop is CASSDRDRFEAFF. For the CDR3, the DNA is TGTGCCAGCAGTGATAGGGACAGGTTTGAAGCTTTCTTT. The gene calls are TRBV2 and TRBJ1-1, with 8 positions matching TRBD1. Per germline, CDR1 SNHLY and CDR2 FYNNEI. This CDR3 has 13 residues. Germline trimming cut 3 bases from V and 7 bases from J; bases unmatched to any gene: 4. Full variable domain (remainder filled in from reference TRBV2 and TRBJ1-1): EPEVTQTPSHQVTQMGQEVILRCVPISNHLYFYWYRQILGQKVEFLVSFYNNEISEKSEIFDDQFSVERPDGSNFTLKIRSTKLEDSAMYFCASSDRDRFEAFFGQGTRLTVV.

The genes are TRBV5-1 and TRBJ2-3; D gene ambiguous. V lost 3 bases to trimming and J lost 4 bases, with 15 bases between them. This CDR3 has 15 residues. From germline, CDR1 is SGHRS and CDR2 YFSETQ. The CDR3 loop is CASSSRHMASDTQYF. The CDR3 nucleotides are TGCGCCAGCAGCTCCCGCCACATGGCTTCAGATACGCAGTATTTT.